The 23 T cell receptor beta chains presented below share a single source sample, sequenced in a study of blood T cell repertoires in COVID-19. Libraries were prepared by immunoSEQ multiplex PCR; TCRdb keeps only in-frame clonotypes and omits some of them. Seen here are approximately 140,000 clones, approximately 81% observed once, and the top ten hold under 7%. Sequenced sample: PBMCs or T cells enriched from blood (not recorded which). Every receptor here comes from a man aged 35 to 55 with acute COVID-19.

This chain uses TRBV7-9 with TRBJ1-2; D unresolved. CDR3 length: 14 amino acids. Germline CDR1 is SEHNR and CDR2 is FQNEAQ (reference sequence). Trimming removed 5 bases at V and 0 bases at J, with 10 bases between. The CDR3: CASSPEAANYGYTF. The CDR3 DNA is TGTGCCAGCAGCCCCGAGGCTGCTAACTATGGCTACACCTTC.

This clone was recorded once. The chain is built from TRBV7-2 and TRBJ2-1; 8 bases line up with TRBD2. The CDR3 consists of 17 residues. V shed 0 bases, J shed 0 bases, and the junction held 4 bases outside the gene matches. Germline V gene data show CDR1 as SGHTA and CDR2 as FQGNSA. In nucleotides, the CDR3 is TGTGCCAGCAGCTTAGCGGTAGCGGGGTACTCCTACAATGAGCAGTTCTTC. It codes for CASSLAVAGYSYNEQFF.

The CDR3 coding sequence is TGTGCCAGCAGCTTAGGACTAGCGGGCACCGGGGAGCTGTTTTTT. Residues: CASSLGLAGTGELFF. The V gene is TRBV7-9, the J gene TRBJ2-2, with 10 bases lining up with TRBD2. This CDR3 region has 15 residues. Germline values: CDR1 SEHNR, CDR2 FQNEAQ (reference sequence). The J segment lost 4 bases and the V segment lost 1 base, leaving 0 bases of the junction unmatched.

This clone was counted between two and nine times. The J gene is TRBJ1-1, the V gene TRBV7-2, with a weak D call TRBD1 (6 bases). The germline V and J ends were trimmed by 7 bases and 7 bases, with 16 bases remaining between them. The CDR3 consists of 13 residues. Germline loops: CDR1 SGHTA, CDR2 FQGNSA. DNA of the CDR3: TGTGCCAGCACCCAGGGGATGGTCGGTGAAGCTTTCTTT. Translated, it gives CASTQGMVGEAFF.

The sample holds a few counts of this clone. The J gene is TRBJ1-3, the V gene TRBV6-5; D is perhaps TRBD1 (5 bases). This CDR3 comprises 15 residues. Trimming shortened V by 6 bases and J by 0 bases, and 12 bases separated the two germline ends. Germline assignment: CDR1 MNHEY and CDR2 SVGAGI. CDR3 in amino acids: CASSRDSFSGNTIYF. The CDR3 nucleotides read TGTGCCAGCAGCCGGGACTCCTTCTCTGGAAACACCATATATTTT.

This chain joins TRBV4-3 and TRBJ1-5; 7 bases match TRBD1. CDR1 is LGHNA and CDR2 is YSLEER in the germline V gene. V trimming: 3 bases; J trimming: 3 bases; junction bases outside the gene matches: 5. The CDR3 contains 15 residues. CDR3 coding DNA: TGCGCCAGCAGCCAGACCAGGGGGTACAATCAGCCCCAGCATTTT. Its translation: CASSQTRGYNQPQHF.

The rearrangement links TRBV19 to TRBJ2-1; 8 bases are shared with TRBD2. The V gene end was trimmed by 6 bases and the J gene end by 8 bases; junction bases not matched to a gene: 3. Germline CDR1 is LNHDA and CDR2 is SQIVND (reference sequence). The CDR3 consists of 12 residues. This CDR3 reads CASSGGVDEQFF. The CDR3 coding sequence is TGTGCCAGTAGCGGGGGGGTGGATGAGCAGTTCTTC.

This chain uses TRBV9 with TRBJ2-1; 8 bases fit TRBD2. Germline V lookup: CDR1 SGDLS, CDR2 YYNGEE. V was clipped by 3 bases and J by 0 bases; unmatched bases: 8. This CDR3 region has 17 residues. CDR3 coding DNA: TGTGCCAGCAGCGCTGCTGACGGGAGGGCCTCCTACAATGAGCAGTTCTTC. Amino acid sequence: CASSAADGRASYNEQFF.

The V gene is TRBV7-9, the J gene TRBJ2-7, with 9 bases that match TRBD1. Germline trimming cut 5 bases from V and 5 bases from J; bases unmatched to any gene: 13. The CDR3 is made up of 16 amino acids. The V gene's germline CDR1 is SEHNR and CDR2 FQNEAQ (reference sequence). CDR3 sequence reads: CASSPRSGDRANEQYF. For the CDR3, the DNA is TGTGCCAGCAGCCCTAGGTCCGGGGACAGGGCCAACGAGCAGTACTTC.

The rearrangement links TRBV5-1 to TRBJ1-1; the match to TRBD1 covers 10 bases. Per germline, CDR1 SGHRS and CDR2 YFSETQ. The V and J ends lost 3 bases and 6 bases, in that order; junction bases with no gene match: 5. CDR3 length: 14 amino acids. In DNA, the CDR3 is TGCGCCAGCAGCTCGACAGGGGGCGAGGCTGAAGCTTTCTTT. It is translated as CASSSTGGEAEAFF.

This clone was counted once. The rearrangement uses TRBV6-2 or TRBV6-3 and TRBJ1-5; no firm D call. The V end lost 4 bases, the J end lost 2 bases, and 15 bases lay between the germline ends. The CDR3 runs to 16 residues. CDR1 MNHEY and CDR2 SVGEGT come from the germline V gene. The CDR3 DNA is TGTGCCAGCAGTTCGCCGCCCCGGCGGGGCAATCAGCCCCAGCATTTT. It specifies CASSSPPRRGNQPQHF.

The chain couples TRBV11-3 to TRBJ2-5; maybe TRBD2 (6 bases). Germline lookup yields CDR1 SGHNT and CDR2 YENEEA. The length of the CDR3 is 14 residues. With 4 bases removed from V and 2 bases from J, the gap between germline ends came to 11 bases. The CDR3 coding sequence is TGTGCCAGCAGCTCTGGACGGGGGCAAGAGACCCAGTACTTC. It is translated as CASSSGRGQETQYF.

The rearrangement links TRBV29-1 to TRBJ2-1; 10 nucleotides match TRBD2. The J segment lost 12 bases and the V segment lost 3 bases, leaving 11 bases of the junction unmatched. The CDR3 is 14 amino acids. Germline V gene data show CDR1 as SQVTM and CDR2 as ANQGSEA. The CDR3 DNA follows: TGCAGCGTTGACGCCAGCGGGGGGGCCATATGGCAGTTCTTC. It translates to CSVDASGGAIWQFF.

This sequence joins TRBV9 and TRBJ1-5; D ambiguous. Germline-derived CDR1 and CDR2 are SGDLS and YYNGEE. V gave up 0 bases and J gave up 5 bases, with 9 bases separating them. The CDR3 totals 14 residues. CDR3 region: CASSVDEGHQPQHF. CDR3 nucleotides: TGTGCCAGCAGCGTAGACGAGGGCCATCAGCCCCAGCATTTT. The complete variable domain, with remaining parts taken from reference TRBV9 and TRBJ1-5, reads DSGVTQTPKHLITATGQRVTLRCSPRSGDLSVYWYQQSLDQGLQFLIQYYNGEERAKGNILERFSAQQFPDLHSELNLSSLELGDSALYFCASSVDEGHQPQHFGDGTRLSIL.

The rearrangement joins TRBV7-2 to TRBJ2-7, with 8 bases identical to TRBD1. Trimming removed 1 base from V and 2 bases from J; junction bases left unmatched: 7. The CDR3 is 16 residues long. Germline V CDR1 and CDR2: SGHTA, FQGNSA. The chain's CDR3 is CASSLDGDRSTYEQYF. The CDR3 DNA sequence: TGTGCCAGCAGCTTAGACGGGGACAGGTCAACCTACGAGCAGTACTTC.

CDR3 bases: TGTGCCCGCCAAGGGGGCTCTGGGGCCAACGTCCTGACTTTC. It yields the protein CARQGGSGANVLTF. The V call is TRBV30, the J call TRBJ2-6; TRBD1 might be the D (6 bases). The germline V and J ends were trimmed by 8 bases and 0 bases, with 11 bases remaining between them. The CDR3 has 14 residues. Germline V gene sequence: CDR1 GTSNPN, CDR2 SVGIG (reference sequence).

The V call is TRBV6-5, the J call TRBJ2-3, with a weak D call TRBD1 (6 bases). Germline V gives CDR1 MNHEY, CDR2 SVGAGI. Trimming took off 10 bases at V and 5 bases at J, with 19 bases between the two ends. The CDR3 consists of 14 residues. The CDR3 sequence: CATLEGDWGDTQYF. As DNA, the CDR3 is TGTGCCACCCTTGAGGGGGATTGGGGAGATACGCAGTATTTT.

The chain carries TRBV30 and TRBJ1-3, with 10 bases lining up with TRBD1. The CDR3 totals 16 residues. Trimming at V came to 3 bases and at J to 2 bases, leaving 7 bases not matched to a gene. The germline gives CDR1 GTSNPN, CDR2 SVGIG (reference sequence). CDR3 protein: CAWSPPTGGAGNTIYF. For the CDR3, the DNA is TGTGCCTGGAGCCCCCCGACAGGGGGCGCTGGAAACACCATATATTTT. The full variable domain, with the rest looked up from reference TRBV30 and TRBJ1-3, is SQTIHQWPATLVQPVGSPLSLECTVEGTSNPNLYWYRQAAGRGLQLLFYSVGIGQISSEVPQNLSASRPQDRQFILSSKKLLLSDSGFYLCAWSPPTGGAGNTIYFGEGSWLTVV.

The gene calls are TRBV12-3 or TRBV12-4 and TRBJ2-1; TRBD1 matches 7 bases. The CDR3 runs to 13 residues. After removal of 4 bases from V and 9 bases from J, the junction contained 6 bases not matched to a gene. Written as DNA, the CDR3 is TGTGCCAGCAGTTCCACACAGGGGAGTGAGCAGTTCTTC. It is translated as CASSSTQGSEQFF.

The chain recombines TRBV5-1 with TRBJ1-2, with D maybe TRBD1 (5 bases). CDR1 and CDR2 (germline): SGHRS, YFSETQ. V gave up 0 bases and J gave up 2 bases, with 11 bases separating them. The CDR3 covers 15 residues. The CDR3, as DNA: TGCGCCAGCAGCTTGGACAGGTTTTCCAACTATGGCTACACCTTC. Protein product: CASSLDRFSNYGYTF.

This clone appeared a single time. V is TRBV4-1 and J is TRBJ2-7; 7 bases align to TRBD1. Germline loops: CDR1 MGHRA, CDR2 YSYEKL. The CDR3 spans 15 residues. The junction had 8 bases not matched to a gene; V was cut back by 3 bases and J by 3 bases. The DNA of the CDR3 is TGCGCCAGCAGCCAGCCCCTGGGACAGCACTACGAGCAGTACTTC. It specifies CASSQPLGQHYEQYF.

CDR3 nucleotide sequence: TGTGCCACCAGCGGATCGCTACAGGGGGAGCGAGCTGGAAACACCATATATTTT. Its translation is CATSGSLQGERAGNTIYF. The chain combines TRBV15 with TRBJ1-3; 8 bases map to TRBD1. The CDR3 consists of 18 residues. The junction had 14 bases not matched to a gene; V was cut back by 5 bases and J by 2 bases. Looked up from germline, CDR1 is LNHNV and CDR2 is YYDKDF (reference sequence). Filled out from reference TRBV15 and TRBJ1-3, the complete variable domain reads DAMVIQNPRYQVTQFGKPVTLSCSQTLNHNVMYWYQQKSSQAPKLLFHYYDKDFNNEADTPDNFQSRRPNTSFCFLDIRSPGLGDTAMYLCATSGSLQGERAGNTIYFGEGSWLTVV.

The J gene is TRBJ2-5, the V gene TRBV7-9; D unresolved. Trimming cost V 1 base and J 5 bases, with 5 bases left between them. The CDR3 covers 12 residues. Germline CDR1 SEHNR, CDR2 FQNEAQ (reference sequence). The CDR3 loop reads CASSLVRETQYF. For the CDR3, the DNA is TGTGCCAGCAGCTTAGTCCGGGAGACCCAGTACTTC.